Below are 8 T cell receptor beta chains sequenced from a single sample in a study of cytomegalovirus exposure and HLA in healthy donors. The PCR was carried out with 60 Vbeta primers and 13 Jbeta primers. Libraries were prepared by immunoSEQ multiplex PCR; TCRdb keeps only in-frame clonotypes and omits some of them. The repertoire holds fewer than 200,000 clones, 80% to 90% seen once, with roughly 0.69% in the top ten. The source material was PBMCs. These receptors all stem from a woman younger than 35 in good health and CMV-seronegative.

This clone was observed a single time. V gene TRBV4-2 combines with J gene TRBJ1-5, with D uncertain. V dropped 2 bases and J dropped 2 bases, with 16 bases sitting between them. This CDR3 spans 17 amino acids. CDR1 and CDR2 from the germline V gene are LGHNA and YNFKEQ. This chain's CDR3 is CASSQSAGEVGNQPQHF. In DNA form, the CDR3 reads TGTGCCAGCAGCCAATCGGCCGGGGAGGTGGGCAATCAGCCCCAGCATTTT.

This sequence joins TRBV5-1 and TRBJ2-5, with 8 bases fitting TRBD2. Germline CDR1 is SGHRS and CDR2 is YFSETQ. The CDR3 sequence is 16 residues long. J was trimmed by 7 bases and V by 3 bases; bases with no gene match: 14. This CDR3 is CASSSQLLTAGVTQYF. CDR3 sequence (DNA): TGCGCCAGCAGCTCTCAACTCTTGACAGCGGGGGTGACCCAGTACTTC. Combining the CDR3 with reference TRBV5-1 and TRBJ2-5 gives the whole variable domain KAGVTQTPRYLIKTRGQQVTLSCSPISGHRSVSWYQQTPGQGLQFLFEYFSETQRNKGNFPGRFSGRQFSNSRSEMNVSTLELGDSALYLCASSSQLLTAGVTQYFGPGTRLLVL.

The rearrangement joins TRBV4-3 to TRBJ2-7; a weak D match, TRBD1 (6 bases). V gave up 2 bases and J gave up 2 bases, with 16 bases separating them. This CDR3 is 16 amino acids long. In germline, CDR1 is LGHNA, CDR2 YSLEER. The CDR3 is CASSQSIQGITYEQYF. CDR3 DNA: TGCGCCAGCAGCCAATCAATACAGGGTATTACCTACGAGCAGTACTTC.

The chain uses TRBV5-6 and TRBJ1-2; maybe TRBD1 (6 bases). The V end was cut by 5 bases, the J end by 5 bases, with 7 bases between. The CDR3 consists of 11 residues. Looked up from germline, CDR1 is SGHDT and CDR2 is YYEEEE. The CDR3 DNA follows: TGTGCCAGCAGTGGGACATATGGCTACACCTTC. Its translation is CASSGTYGYTF.

The V and J genes are TRBV5-1 and TRBJ1-3; TRBD1 is a possible D gene (6 bases). The germline V gene encodes CDR1 SGHRS and CDR2 YFSETQ. CDR3 size: 16 residues. The germline V and J ends were trimmed by 0 bases and 0 bases, with 10 bases remaining between them. The CDR3 is CASSLGGGISGNTIYF. DNA for the CDR3: TGCGCCAGCAGCTTGGGGGGGGGCATCTCTGGAAACACCATATATTTT. The entire variable domain, with the rest obtained from reference TRBV5-1 and TRBJ1-3, is as follows: KAGVTQTPRYLIKTRGQQVTLSCSPISGHRSVSWYQQTPGQGLQFLFEYFSETQRNKGNFPGRFSGRQFSNSRSEMNVSTLELGDSALYLCASSLGGGISGNTIYFGEGSWLTVV.

This chain links TRBV14 with TRBJ2-2; D ambiguous. Germline loops: CDR1 SGHDN, CDR2 FVKESK. Trimming took 5 bases from V and 4 from J, leaving 8 bases between them. The CDR3 runs to 13 residues. CDR3 DNA sequence: TGTGCCAGCAGCTGGCCAGGCACCGGGGAGCTGTTTTTT. This encodes CASSWPGTGELFF. Based on the CDR3 plus reference TRBV14 and TRBJ2-2, the full variable domain is EAGVTQFPSHSVIEKGQTVTLRCDPISGHDNLYWYRRVMGKEIKFLLHFVKESKQDESGMPNNRFLAERTGGTYSTLKVQPAELEDSGVYFCASSWPGTGELFFGEGSRLTVL.

The chain employs TRBV10-1 and TRBJ2-1; TRBD1 agrees at 9 bases. Germline values: CDR1 WNHNN, CDR2 SYGVQD (reference sequence). The CDR3 runs 12 residues. After removal of 10 bases from V and 7 bases from J, the junction contained 5 bases not matched to a gene. CDR3 amino acids: CAKGTGPNEQFF. In DNA form, the CDR3 reads TGCGCCAAAGGGACAGGGCCGAATGAGCAGTTCTTC.

The CDR3 nucleotides read TGTGCCAGCAGTGAAACTAGCGGGCCCTACGAGCAGTACTTC. This encodes CASSETSGPYEQYF. The chain employs TRBV6-1 and TRBJ2-7; 9 bases are a match to TRBD2. Germline assignment: CDR1 MNHNS and CDR2 SASEGT. This CDR3 contains 14 residues. V was clipped by 2 bases and J by 2 bases; unmatched bases: 1.